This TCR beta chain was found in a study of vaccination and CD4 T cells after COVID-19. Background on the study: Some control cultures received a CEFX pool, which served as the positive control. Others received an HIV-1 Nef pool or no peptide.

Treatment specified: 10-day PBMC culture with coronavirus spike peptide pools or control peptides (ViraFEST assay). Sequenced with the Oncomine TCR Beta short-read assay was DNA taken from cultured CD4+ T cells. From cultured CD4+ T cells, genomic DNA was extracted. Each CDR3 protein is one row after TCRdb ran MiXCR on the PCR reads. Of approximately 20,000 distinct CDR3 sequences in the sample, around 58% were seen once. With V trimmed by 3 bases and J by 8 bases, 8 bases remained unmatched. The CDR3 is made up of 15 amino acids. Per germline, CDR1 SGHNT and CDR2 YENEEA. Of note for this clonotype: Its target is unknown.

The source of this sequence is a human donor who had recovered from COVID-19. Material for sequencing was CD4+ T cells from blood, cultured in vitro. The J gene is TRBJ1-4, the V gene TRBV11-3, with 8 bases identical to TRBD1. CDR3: CASSFDKTGVEKLFF. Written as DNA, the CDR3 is TGTGCCAGCAGCTTCGACAAGACAGGGGTGGAAAAACTGTTTTTT.